The entry below describes one T cell receptor beta chain. This sample was included in a study of blood T cell repertoires in COVID-19. Across the study: T cells, B-cell-depleted T cells, or PBMCs supplied cDNA or gDNA.

Assay: immunoSEQ multiplex PCR; the TCRdb copy retains only in-frame clones and omits some. Altogether 310,000 or so clones are present, approximately 90% being singletons, with the ten largest covering roughly 10%. Germline V gives CDR1 SQVTM, CDR2 ANQGSEA. The V gene lost 4 bases and the J gene lost 6 bases, with 7 bases spanning the gap. The CDR3 is 11 amino acids. Assignments of participants to cohorts depended upon their own reported clinical history. The study counted Cohort 3 donors as recovered given two negative PCRs, clearance, or symptom resolution. The sequenced sample was PBMCs or T cells enriched from blood (not recorded which). This chain uses TRBV29-1 with TRBJ2-1; tentative D call: TRBD1 (5 bases). This sequence was found in a woman between 18 and 30 years old who had recovered from COVID-19. DNA for the CDR3: TGCAGCGTTGTAAGGGGCAATGAGCAGTTCTTC. Translating it yields CSVVRGNEQFF.